This TCR beta chain is drawn from a study of post-analysis software for immune sequencing data. The study's findings and limits: Elevated frequency relative to controls characterized several TRBV segments in patients, TRBV5-6, TRBV5-1 and TRBV20-1 among them. A significant reduction in normalized Chao1 diversity was observed in multiple sclerosis patients versus controls. Under F measure analysis, samples from one preparation batch co-clustered strongly.

In regard to this clonotype: What it binds is unknown.

V lost 4 bases to trimming and J lost 3 bases; unmatched junction nucleotides: 12. Germline V CDR1 and CDR2: MGHDK, SYGVNS. This CDR3 has 16 amino acids. Researchers reported that TCR beta cDNA libraries carried unique molecular identifiers. TCRdb re-analysed the PCR reads in MiXCR, keeping a single row per CDR3 protein. The top ten clones hold roughly 10% of a sample with around 700,000 distinct CDR3 sequences, approximately 59% of them seen once. Material: blood. This sequence was found in a girl aged 2 to 9 with multiple sclerosis. The chain combines TRBV25-1 with TRBJ2-7; 7 bases fit TRBD2. The CDR3 DNA reads as TGTGCCAGCAGTGCCCAGACTAGTGGGAGGGGCTACGAGCAGTACTTC. This sequence encodes CASSAQTSGRGYEQYF.